These 13 T cell receptor beta chains were all obtained from the same sample, sequenced in a study of regulatory T cells in long-lasting Graves disease. Time point denoted: persistent/refractory GD, antithyroid drugs over 5 years with positive TRAb. Construction of the TCR library relied on RNA isolated from PBMCs. HTBI primers from iRepertoire and Arm-PCR of CDR3 regions yielded the TCR beta libraries. TCRdb reprocessed the multiplex PCR reads with MiXCR, giving one entry per CDR3 protein. The repertoire holds hundreds of thousands of distinct CDR3 sequences, with around 21% as singletons. The source material was peripheral blood mononuclear cells (PBMCs), sampled when the disease was refractory, from a patient treated with antithyroid drugs. Receptors were obtained from a female donor with Graves disease.

This clonotype was detected ten times or more. The chain uses TRBV28 and TRBJ1-1, with 11 bases matching TRBD1. There are 15 residues in the CDR3. CDR1 is MDHEN and CDR2 is SYDVKM in the germline V gene. After removal of 5 bases from V and 5 bases from J, the junction contained 7 bases not matched to a gene. This CDR3 is CASSGWGTGGTEAFF. The CDR3 DNA follows: TGTGCCAGCAGTGGTTGGGGGACAGGGGGGACTGAAGCTTTCTTT.

This clonotype was seen at least ten times. V usage is TRBV10-3 and J usage is TRBJ2-5; D call uncertain. Trimming removed 4 bases from V and 1 base from J, with 7 bases in between. The CDR3 extends over 13 amino acids. From germline, CDR1 is ENHRY and CDR2 SYGVKD. In nucleotides, the CDR3 is TGTGCCATCAGTGTGTCCGGCCAAGAGACCCAGTACTTC. Protein product: CAISVSGQETQYF.

Notes on this clonotype: This may come from a read error, since a much larger clone is one base off. V usage is TRBV28 and J usage is TRBJ1-1, with 7 bases fitting TRBD1. V lost 4 bases and J lost 6; bases outside the gene matches: 17. The CDR3 is made up of 17 amino acids. The V gene's germline CDR1 is MDHEN and CDR2 SYDVKM. The CDR3 nucleotides are TGTGCCAGCAGTTGGCGATCGGGACAGAGAAGGACGGCTGAAGCTTTCTTT. Translated: CASSWRSGQRRTAEAFF.

The J gene is TRBJ2-5, the V gene TRBV25-1; 7 bases match TRBD2. CDR1 is MGHDK, CDR2 SYGVNS, per germline. V shed 0 bases, J shed 4 bases, and the junction held 8 bases outside the gene matches. The CDR3 contains 16 residues. The CDR3 region is CASSEYRRSGGETQYF. In DNA form, the CDR3 reads TGTGCCAGCAGTGAATATAGAAGGTCGGGGGGAGAGACCCAGTACTTC. Full variable domain (remainder filled in from reference TRBV25-1 and TRBJ2-5): EADIYQTPRYLVIGTGKKITLECSQTMGHDKMYWYQQDPGMELHLIHYSYGVNSTEKGDLSSESTVSRIRTEHFPLTLESARPSHTSQYLCASSEYRRSGGETQYFGPGTRLLVL.

For this clonotype: One end of the junction does not line up with germline, which may come from a read error. DNA of the CDR3: TGTGCCAGCAGCCCAAAACATCAGTCTTTTTTGGAATTC. Translating gives CASSPKHQSFLEF. The chain is built from TRBV7-9 and TRBJ2-5; the D is unclear. Germline CDR1 SEHNR, CDR2 FQNEAQ (reference sequence). This CDR3 is 13 amino acids long.

This clonotype was counted many times. J is TRBJ1-1 and V is TRBV28, with a weak D call TRBD1 (5 bases). Trimming cost V 2 bases and J 3 bases, with 16 bases left between them. CDR3 length: 16 amino acids. The germline gives CDR1 MDHEN, CDR2 SYDVKM. The CDR3 spells CASSLRGASLYTEAFF. The CDR3 DNA reads as TGTGCCAGCAGTTTACGTGGGGCCTCCTTATACACTGAAGCTTTCTTT.

There are a few counts of this clonotype. The CDR3 DNA is TGCAGTGCTAGAGATAACAGGGCCAACTCCTACGAGCAGTACTTC. Protein: CSARDNRANSYEQYF. This chain links TRBV20-1 with TRBJ2-7, with D perhaps TRBD1 (6 bases). The CDR3 runs 15 residues. Germline V CDR1 and CDR2: DFQATT, SNEGSKA (reference sequence). V shed 0 bases and J shed 0 bases, with 12 bases lying between them.

This clonotype was counted at least ten times. The chain has TRBV30 and TRBJ2-2; no definite D call. The CDR3 has 13 residues. Germline V gene lookup returns CDR1 GTSNPN and CDR2 SVGIG (reference sequence). V was pared by 2 bases and J by 3 bases, with 7 bases between. The CDR3 coding sequence is TGTGCCTGGAGTTACACGGACACCGGGGAGCTGTTTTTT. Translation: CAWSYTDTGELFF.

This chain connects TRBV12-3 or TRBV12-4 to TRBJ2-7; D is unclear. The CDR3 spans 14 residues. Trimming took 3 bases from V and 3 from J, leaving 12 bases between them. The CDR3 spells CASSLGTVGYEQYF. Here the CDR3 DNA reads TGTGCCAGCAGTTTGGGCACTGTTGGCTACGAGCAGTACTTC.

This clonotype appeared many times. The chain is built from TRBV2 and TRBJ2-2, with D tentatively TRBD1 (5 bases). Germline loops: CDR1 SNHLY, CDR2 FYNNEI. This CDR3 region has 15 residues. Trimming pared 3 bases from V and 0 bases from J, leaving 8 bases between. The CDR3 nucleotides read TGTGCCAGCAGTGAGACAGTGCCGAACACCGGGGAGCTGTTTTTT. Amino acid sequence: CASSETVPNTGELFF.

This clonotype was recorded many times. CDR3 DNA: TGTGCCAGCAGTCCCCTTGATCCTCTCACTGAAGCTTTCTTT. This translates into CASSPLDPLTEAFF. The chain has TRBV27 and TRBJ1-1; no definite D call. The CDR3 runs 14 residues. Trimming pared 5 bases from V and 4 bases from J, leaving 14 bases between. Looked up from germline, CDR1 is MNHEY and CDR2 is SMNVEV (reference sequence).

Concerning this clonotype itself: This may arise from a read error, as a much more abundant clone is one base away. This chain uses TRBV7-2 with TRBJ2-7; TRBD2 aligns across 7 bases. CDR3 length: 14 residues. V dropped 1 base and J dropped 2; count of bases not matched to a gene: 2. Per germline, CDR1 SGHTA and CDR2 FQGNSA. CDR3 nucleotide sequence: TGTGCCAGCAGCTTAGTCGGGACTACCTACGAGCAGTACTTC. Its translation: CASSLVGTTYEQYF.

The V call is TRBV12-3 or TRBV12-4, the J call TRBJ2-3; 16 positions agree with TRBD2. V lost 6 bases, J lost 4 bases, and 13 bases stayed unmatched. The CDR3 has 19 amino acids. CDR3 sequence: CASRPGLAGGPVWADTQYF. The CDR3 nucleotides read TGTGCCAGCAGGCCGGGACTAGCGGGAGGGCCGGTTTGGGCAGATACGCAGTATTTT.